Listed below are T cell receptor beta chains from one sample, sequenced in a study of T cells expressing NK-cell markers. TCRdb re-called the 5' RACE reads; every CDR3 protein appears as one record, without DNA. Its clone listing holds 500,000 to 700,000 distinct CDR3 sequences. The sequenced sample consisted of blood T cells: a sorted CD56 or NKG2C T cell subset, CD4+ or CD8+ T cells, or bulk PBMC T cells (not recorded which). The source is a man aged 18 to 30 in good health. Each CDR3 is given with its conserved first and last residue. Each record gives: CDR3 protein, J gene, V gene.

CASSLASGFYGYTF,TRBJ1-2,TRBV11-2
CASSEFSGADTGELFF,TRBJ2-2,TRBV6-1
CASSEKSGEQYF,TRBJ2-7,TRBV2
CASSFVSPLDGYTF,TRBJ1-2,TRBV7-9
CASSVQIAGGYNEQFF,TRBJ2-1,TRBV9
CASSLVSSGRTQYF,TRBJ2-5,TRBV7-6
CASSQDGPGANVLTF,TRBJ2-6,TRBV4-2
CSAREGLAADTQYF,TRBJ2-3,TRBV20-1
CSVDRRATNTEAFF,TRBJ1-1,TRBV29-1
CASSFTGTSPKQPQHF,TRBJ1-5,TRBV5-6
CASSPYGALFNEQFF,TRBJ2-1,TRBV5-6
CSARQGQDYEQYF,TRBJ2-7,TRBV20-1
CASSTRGGDEKLFF,TRBJ1-4,TRBV7-2
CASSSQGLVLAQYF,TRBJ2-3,TRBV6-5
CASSLASGRPPYEQYF,TRBJ2-7,TRBV7-2
CASSETSGRVSEQFF,TRBJ2-1,TRBV6-1
CASITGLALKTQYF,TRBJ2-5,TRBV12-3/TRBV12-4
CASSPGTSGMNEQFF,TRBJ2-1,TRBV3-1
CASSEVGFSNQPQHF,TRBJ1-5,TRBV6-1
CATSEVGVHETQYF,TRBJ2-5,TRBV24-1
CASSRGDGLAYNEQFF,TRBJ2-1,TRBV3-1
CASSYGTSGRDSYNEQFF,TRBJ2-1,TRBV5-1
CSALRDPTDTQYF,TRBJ2-3,TRBV29-1
CATAREILNTQYF,TRBJ2-3,TRBV10-2
CATSDFVGQQETQYF,TRBJ2-5,TRBV24-1
CASSLGRTGEAFF,TRBJ1-1,TRBV12-3/TRBV12-4
CASSTSTTTGANVLTF,TRBJ2-6,TRBV4-2
CASSPTGTGISGELFF,TRBJ2-2,TRBV18
CASSLSGVANYGYTF,TRBJ1-2,TRBV12-3/TRBV12-4
CATSDPKQEYTDTQYF,TRBJ2-3,TRBV24-1
CASSQALYYEQYF,TRBJ2-7,TRBV3-1
CAISESRSGVSGNEQFF,TRBJ2-1,TRBV10-3
CASSLDRTKAFF,TRBJ1-1,TRBV2
CASSQDPGNNEQFF,TRBJ2-1,TRBV4-1
CASSFRSTEAFF,TRBJ1-1,TRBV12-3/TRBV12-4
CASSPLGQETQYF,TRBJ2-5,TRBV18
CSARGDRGKNRDQPQHF,TRBJ1-5,TRBV20-1
CASGLPTVLDTQYF,TRBJ2-3,TRBV27
CASSIRWGNTEAFF,TRBJ1-1,TRBV5-1
CASSLAEWGASYNEQFF,TRBJ2-1,TRBV7-2